This T cell receptor (beta chain) was retrieved from a study of CD8+ T cells in alopecia areata. Study information: Treated patients swallowed 5 to 10 mg of oral tofacitinib twice daily. Patients remained on tofacitinib for 6 to 18 months and then went 6 months without it.

General study findings and limits: Tofacitinib significantly reduced both scalp clonality and expanded CD8+ clones among the top 100.

Treatment given: oral pan-JAK inhibitor, 5-10 mg twice daily. V was clipped by 5 bases and J by 8 bases, with 10 bases between them. Looked up from germline, CDR1 is PRHDT and CDR2 is FYEKMQ (reference sequence). The CDR3 runs 13 residues. RNA extraction was followed by reverse transcription into cDNA, which acted as the sequencing template. Clones were read by immunoSEQ multiplex PCR, and TCRdb kept only the in-frame ones, dropping some. In the table there are around 210,000 clones, under 70% of which are singletons. For this clone: Its target is not known.

The receptor comes from a human donor with alopecia areata. The chain employs TRBV13 and TRBJ1-6; D is unclear. This sample comprised CD4+ T cells sorted from blood, obtained at week 4, from a patient treated with tofacitinib. The CDR3 loop reads CASSVTRDSPLHF. CDR3 nucleotides: TGTGCCAGCAGCGTTACAAGGGATTCACCCCTCCACTTT.